The TCR beta chain under discussion was sequenced for a study of T cells in Graves' hyperthyroidism and ophthalmopathy. On the study more broadly: Peripheral blood was drawn at first diagnosis, prior to all treatment.

This clonotype showed up many times. Using RNA transcripts as the source, TCR beta CDR3 regions were amplified. During a first-round RT-PCR of the TCR CDR3, the HTBI primer set was used. Using its own MiXCR run on the multiplex PCR reads, TCRdb lists one record per CDR3 protein. The data hold 300,000 to 450,000 distinct CDR3 sequences, with roughly 15% observed a single time. This CDR3 spans 18 amino acids. Germline V lookup: CDR1 LGHDT, CDR2 YNNKEL (reference sequence). Trimming removed 3 bases from V and 2 bases from J; junction bases left unmatched: 10. Any patient presenting with uncontrolled infection, other autoimmune disease, pregnancy or lactation was left out.

The origin of this receptor is a woman aged 30 to 39 with Graves' ophthalmopathy. This rearrangement joins TRBV3-1 to TRBJ2-2; 9 bases are shared with TRBD1. Sequencing was carried out using blood. The CDR3 DNA is TGTGCCAGCAGCCACCCATTCACAGGGGGCCGCAACACCGGGGAGCTGTTTTTT. Amino acids: CASSHPFTGGRNTGELFF.